Presented here are 6 T cell receptor beta chains from one specimen sequenced in a study of regulatory T cells in long-lasting Graves disease. Researchers made TCR beta libraries by using iRepertoire HTBI primers and running Arm-PCR on CDR3 regions. Each CDR3 protein is one row after TCRdb ran MiXCR on the multiplex PCR reads. The repertoire includes a few hundred thousand distinct CDR3 sequences, roughly 23% of them detected once, and around 30% sits in the top ten. As for time point: persistent/refractory GD, antithyroid drugs over 5 years with positive TRAb. Extracted PBMC RNA gave rise to the TCR library. Sequenced material: peripheral blood mononuclear cells (PBMCs), taken when the disease was refractory, from a patient treated with antithyroid drugs. These receptor sequences come from a middle-aged woman with Graves disease.

This clonotype was recorded many times. The chain combines TRBV20-1 with TRBJ2-5; 10 bases line up with TRBD2. The CDR3 length is 17 residues. The V segment lost 0 bases and the J segment 4 bases; nucleotides outside the gene matches: 11. Germline V lookup: CDR1 DFQATT, CDR2 SNEGSKA (reference sequence). CDR3 sequence (DNA): TGCAGTGCTAGAGATACTAGGACTAGCGGTGTCGGAGAGACCCAGTACTTC. This gives the protein CSARDTRTSGVGETQYF.

This clonotype has a count of ten or more. The chain combines TRBV27 with TRBJ2-5, with D possibly called TRBD1 or TRBD2 (6 bases each). V lost 4 bases to trimming and J lost 4 bases, with 13 bases between them. CDR1 and CDR2 from the germline V gene are MNHEY and SMNVEV (reference sequence). The CDR3 totals 14 residues. In DNA form, the CDR3 reads TGTGCCAGCAGTTGGGGGGCAAGGAGAGAGACCCAGTACTTC. Translating gives CASSWGARRETQYF.

This clonotype was seen at least ten times. V and J are TRBV2 and TRBJ1-1; D might be TRBD1 (6 bases). CDR1 is SNHLY and CDR2 is FYNNEI in the germline V gene. This CDR3 region has 14 residues. The V gene lost 7 bases and the J gene lost 0 bases, with 12 bases spanning the gap. CDR3 residues: CASTDRFLNTEAFF. The CDR3 DNA is TGTGCCAGCACCGACAGGTTTTTGAACACTGAAGCTTTCTTT.

Many counts were recorded for this clonotype. V and J are TRBV24-1 and TRBJ2-2; D possibly corresponds to TRBD1 (6 bases). The germline gives CDR1 KGHDR, CDR2 SFDVKD. The CDR3 consists of 18 residues. Between the trimmed V and J ends, which lost 2 bases and 4 bases, there was a span of 19 bases. This CDR3 is CATSDWREGVRVTGELFF. CDR3 nucleotides: TGTGCCACCAGTGATTGGCGTGAGGGGGTACGGGTCACCGGGGAGCTGTTTTTT.

The V and J genes are TRBV6-1 and TRBJ1-2; no firm D call. CDR1 is MNHNS and CDR2 is SASEGT in the germline V gene. The V end was cut by 7 bases, the J end by 8 bases, with 17 bases between. The CDR3 loop spans 13 amino acids. The CDR3, as DNA: TGTGCCAGCACCCCCTTTGGGGAACTCGGCTACACCTTC. Encoded protein: CASTPFGELGYTF.

This clonotype was seen more than once but under ten times. V usage is TRBV28 and J usage is TRBJ2-7; 12 bases match TRBD2. Per germline, CDR1 MDHEN and CDR2 SYDVKM. Trimming removed 5 bases from V and 1 base from J; junction bases left unmatched: 6. This CDR3 is 16 amino acids long. The CDR3 region is CASSPWTSGASYEQYF. DNA of the CDR3: TGTGCCAGCAGTCCCTGGACTAGCGGGGCTTCCTACGAGCAGTACTTC.